These T cell receptor beta chains were read from a single sample in a study of T-cell memory formation after mild COVID-19. TCRdb reprocessed the 5' RACE reads via MiXCR and lists one record per CDR3 protein. The sample carries about 600,000 distinct CDR3 sequences, about 20% recorded once. Material for sequencing was PBMCs or a T cell subset sorted from them (not recorded which). All receptors derive from an adult woman who had mild COVID-19 (a few samples of this study predate the infection). Cell type and time point are not known. Both conserved end residues are part of each CDR3. D genes are given only for firm matches. A clone size is listed for some rows: how often the clone was seen (once, few, many), or a class if it is expanded.

>few|TRBV19|15|.|TRBJ2-5
TGTGCCAGTAGTCCGTACTCCCCCGGACAAGAGACCCAGTACTTC
CASSPYSPGQETQYF
>.|TRBV12-3/TRBV12-4|15|TRBD1|TRBJ2-1
TGTGCCAGCAGTTTGTACAGGGGGCACTACAATGAGCAGTTCTTC
CASSLYRGHYNEQFF
>few|TRBV7-9|15|TRBD1|TRBJ2-7
TGTGCCAGCAGCAGCCCAGAGACAGGGGGACGCGAGCAGTACTTC
CASSSPETGGREQYF
>many|TRBV6-4|14|TRBD2|TRBJ2-3
TGTGCCAGCAGCGCACAGCCGGGACTAGCTTCGCAGTATTTT
CASSAQPGLASQYF
>few|TRBV20-1|13|.|TRBJ2-7
TGCAGTGGCCGACAGAGATCCTCCTACGAGCAGTACTTC
CSGRQRSSYEQYF
>.|TRBV7-9|14|.|TRBJ2-3
TGTGCCAGCGGACCCCGACTAGAAGTAGATACGCAGTATTTT
CASGPRLEVDTQYF
>.|TRBV25-1|12|.|TRBJ1-1
TGTGCCAGCAGTGAAGGCGGATTTAAAGCTTTCTTT
CASSEGGFKAFF
>few|TRBV12-3/TRBV12-4|12|.|TRBJ1-1
TGTGCCAGCAGTCGCAGGAACACTGAAGCTTTCTTT
CASSRRNTEAFF
>.|TRBV18|15|TRBD1|TRBJ1-2
TGTGCCAGCTCACCGGGACAGGGAGTAGGATATGGCTACACCTTC
CASSPGQGVGYGYTF
>.|TRBV3-1|16|.|TRBJ1-2
TGTGCCAGCAGCCAGTCCTCCGGGACTCATAACTATGGCTACACCTTC
CASSQSSGTHNYGYTF
>.|TRBV5-1|15|TRBD2|TRBJ2-2
TGCGCCAGCAGCCTTAGCGGGAAGAACACCGGGGAGCTGTTTTTT
CASSLSGKNTGELFF
>.|TRBV6-5|17|TRBD1|TRBJ2-6
TGTGCCAGCAGTGCGCCGGGACAGGACTCTGGGGCCAACGTCCTGACTTTC
CASSAPGQDSGANVLTF
>many|TRBV7-2|13|.|TRBJ2-7
TGTGCCAGCAGCTTAGCGCGCGGAGTAGAGCAGTACTTC
CASSLARGVEQYF
>.|TRBV4-1|15|TRBD2|TRBJ2-5
TGCGCCAGCAGCCAAGCCGCGGGGGTTAAAGAGACCCAGTACTTC
CASSQAAGVKETQYF